This TCR beta chain is from a study of metastatic and nonmetastatic thyroid tumors. Study findings and constraints: When malignant thyroid tumors were compared with benign nodules, TCR beta diversity was reportedly significantly higher in the malignant tumors. This held in both blood and tumor samples.

The V gene lost 4 bases and the J gene lost 8 bases, with 18 bases spanning the gap. From germline, CDR1 is SGHRS and CDR2 YFSETQ. CDR3 length: 15 residues. TCRdb used MiXCR to call clones anew from the PCR reads. The sample has approximately 16,000 clones, approximately 30% seen once. Patients underwent thyroid surgery, and none had received any treatment before it. About this clone itself: Antigen unknown.

The receptor's source is a female donor with papillary thyroid cancer or a benign thyroid nodule (not recorded which). Some clones in this sample may be carry-over from other donors' samples. The material sequenced was blood. The chain is built from TRBV5-1 and TRBJ2-2; D might be TRBD2 (6 bases). CDR3 nucleotides: TGCGCCAGCAGCCCGCGGGACTCCAATTCTGGGGAGCTGTTTTTT. Translated: CASSPRDSNSGELFF.